This T cell receptor beta chain is drawn from a study of post-analysis software for immune sequencing data (dated by TCRdb to 2013 to 2016). Describing the broader study: The recorded disease courses included relapsing-remitting, secondary progressive and progressive-relapsing multiple sclerosis, and some patients had no subtype annotation. The patient repertoires were set against under 13 previously published healthy control repertoires from donors whose ages ranged from roughly 6 to 26 years. A subset of samples was prepared in parallel using single-end sample barcoding, then pooled and co-amplified after Illumina adapter ligation. The paper's findings and limits, for the study overall: Compared with controls, multiple sclerosis patients had significantly lower normalized Chao1 diversity, a finding suggesting substantial peripheral T-cell clonal expansion. Strong co-clustering of samples prepared in the same batch was shown by direct clustering with F measure, prompting a batch-effect correction. The multiple sclerosis patient group was slightly younger than the control group. Patients showed significantly higher frequencies than controls for about 5 TRBV segments, among them TRBV5-6, TRBV5-1 and TRBV20-1.

This clonotype has only a few counts. This clone's antigen is unknown. Base qualities are not provided; no much larger clone lies one nucleotide away. Library method: PCR. Reads for this sample came from an Illumina HiSeq 2500. To reduce PCR and sequencing biases, unique molecular identifiers were built into the TCR beta cDNA libraries. Approximately 500,000 cDNA molecules were obtained per 1 to 10 million input T cells, so each molecule approximated one T cell. The patient libraries were prepared and sequenced with the same protocol used for the earlier healthy control dataset. Samples belonging to the same batch were prepared together, multiplexed and sequenced on a shared HiSeq lane. For the original study's pipeline: MIGEC was used to process the raw barcoded reads, and molecular identifier groups with only a single read were discarded before consensus assembly and CDR3 extraction. VDJtools was used for post-analysis of the clonotype tables, and diversity was normalized by down-sampling every dataset to the size of the smallest sample. In repertoire overlap clustering, CDR3 amino acid sequences, but not nucleotide sequences, were matched to correct batch-related cross-sample contamination. In-frame beta chains were kept once TCRdb had trimmed the public reads at Q25 with fastp and called clones with MiXCR. All rows with the same CDR3 protein become a single entry with the most common DNA and genes. None of the V and J calls come from the authors' own analysis; TCRdb made them. The sample profile shows roughly 670,000 distinct CDR3 sequences; approximately 60% of them were found once. The ten top clones hold roughly 10% of the sample.

Compared with germline, V lacks 2 bases and J lacks 2 bases; bases without a gene match: 9. Reading the germline V gene gives CDR1 SGHAT and CDR2 FQNNGV. The CDR3, from cysteine to phenylalanine, totals 17 residues. Left in the record is the CDR3 DNA by itself, 51 bases read in frame from the first base. To demonstrate the VDJtools post-analysis software, the study profiled TCR beta repertoires from the peripheral blood of about 13 young patients with multiple sclerosis. The multiple sclerosis patients were children and adolescents ranging in age from roughly 6 to 16 years. The source is a girl aged 2 to 9 with multiple sclerosis. The chain couples TRBV11-2 to TRBJ2-3, with 8 bases aligning to TRBD2. Sequenced: blood. The DNA reads as follows: TGTGCCAGCAGCTTATCCCCGTCCGGGGGGGTCACAGATACGCAGTATTTT. Protein translation: CASSLSPSGGVTDTQYF.